The 18 T cell receptor beta chains in this list originate from one sample, sequenced in a study of spatial heterogeneity in lung cancer. Time point here: blood at routine non-recurrence follow-up after resection. TCRdb reprocessed the 5' RACE reads via MiXCR and lists one record per CDR3 protein. The top ten clones hold around 24% of a sample with some 30,000 distinct CDR3 sequences, more than 4.5% of them seen once. The sequencing here drew on PBMCs, taken at follow-up. These receptors were collected from a female donor with early-stage non-small cell lung cancer.

The V call is TRBV28, the J call TRBJ1-1, with TRBD1 matching 9 bases. The CDR3 runs 15 residues. Trimming at V came to 6 bases and at J to 5 bases, leaving 10 bases not matched to a gene. Germline V gives CDR1 MDHEN, CDR2 SYDVKM. The CDR3 DNA follows: TGTGCCAGCAGGCGAACAGGGGGCTTGGGTACTGAAGCTTTCTTT. The encoded protein is CASRRTGGLGTEAFF.

This clonotype was counted ten times or more. The chain links TRBV4-1 to TRBJ1-1; D is uncertain. V was clipped by 3 bases and J by 8 bases, with 13 bases between them. The germline V gene encodes CDR1 MGHRA and CDR2 YSYEKL. This CDR3 region has 13 residues. In DNA, the CDR3 is TGCGCCAGCAGCCAGAATTTCGGCAGGGAAGCTTTCTTT. This sequence encodes CASSQNFGREAFF.

This clonotype was picked up many times. The genes are TRBV25-1 and TRBJ2-2; no firm D call. CDR1 and CDR2 (germline): MGHDK, SYGVNS. CDR3 size: 13 residues. Deletions cut 6 bases from V and 3 bases from J, with 8 bases between. The DNA of the CDR3 is TGTGCCAGCAGAGGATTCGACACCGGGGAGCTGTTTTTT. Protein: CASRGFDTGELFF. Looking up the rest from reference TRBV25-1 and TRBJ2-2 gives the full variable domain: EADIYQTPRYLVIGTGKKITLECSQTMGHDKMYWYQQDPGMELHLIHYSYGVNSTEKGDLSSESTVSRIRTEHFPLTLESARPSHTSQYLCASRGFDTGELFFGEGSRLTVL.

This clonotype was picked up many times. The chain recombines TRBV20-1 with TRBJ1-1, with TRBD1 identical over 7 bases. The CDR3 consists of 12 residues. Germline V gives CDR1 DFQATT, CDR2 SNEGSKA (reference sequence). Trimming at V came to 1 base and at J to 10 bases, leaving 6 bases not matched to a gene. CDR3 loop: CSARGWDRRAFF. The DNA for the CDR3 is TGCAGTGCTAGAGGCTGGGACAGACGAGCTTTCTTT.

This rearrangement joins TRBV11-2 to TRBJ2-7; TRBD2 is a possible D gene (5 bases). Germline V gene sequence: CDR1 SGHAT, CDR2 FQNNGV. The V end was cut by 5 bases, the J end by 6 bases, with 17 bases between. This CDR3 has 14 residues. The CDR3 is CASSPTVVRGEQYF. In nucleotides, the CDR3 is TGTGCCAGCAGCCCTACTGTCGTACGGGGCGAGCAGTACTTC.

This clonotype was seen at least ten times. This chain links TRBV15 with TRBJ2-7; D uncertain. Germline-derived CDR1 and CDR2 are LNHNV and YYDKDF (reference sequence). The CDR3 runs 14 residues. The V end lost 0 bases, the J end lost 6 bases, and 12 bases lay between the germline ends. CDR3 sequence: CATSRELLPSEQYF. DNA of the CDR3: TGTGCCACCAGCAGAGAGCTCCTTCCTAGCGAGCAGTACTTC.

This rearrangement joins TRBV7-2 to TRBJ1-6; D is uncertain. Germline V gives CDR1 SGHTA, CDR2 FQGNSA. The CDR3 consists of 17 residues. Deletions cut 0 bases from V and 3 bases from J, with 12 bases between. The CDR3 DNA reads TGTGCCAGCAGCTTAGCAGAACAGATGATCTATAATTCACCCCTCCACTTT. Its protein is CASSLAEQMIYNSPLHF.

This clonotype was recorded many times. V gene TRBV20-1 combines with J gene TRBJ2-7; D is unclear. The CDR3 covers 11 residues. Looked up from germline, CDR1 is DFQATT and CDR2 is SNEGSKA (reference sequence). The V end was cut by 3 bases, the J end by 6 bases, with 9 bases between. The CDR3 region is CSASRPSEQYF. As DNA, the CDR3 is TGCAGTGCTAGCCGCCCCAGCGAGCAGTACTTC.

There are a few counts of this clonotype. The chain uses TRBV6-5 and TRBJ1-4, with TRBD1 identical over 9 bases. The CDR3 loop spans 16 amino acids. Looked up from germline, CDR1 is MNHEY and CDR2 is SVGAGI. The junction had 7 bases not matched to a gene; V was cut back by 0 bases and J by 8 bases. CDR3 region: CASSYSPGQGGEKLFF. The CDR3 DNA reads TGTGCCAGCAGTTACTCTCCGGGACAGGGAGGAGAAAAACTGTTTTTT.

This clonotype occurred many times. In DNA, the CDR3 is TGCGCCAGCAGCCAAGATCTTACGACAGGGACCTATGAAGCTTTCTTT. Amino acids: CASSQDLTTGTYEAFF. The chain recombines TRBV4-3 with TRBJ1-1, with 7 nucleotides matching TRBD1. Germline V gene data show CDR1 as LGHNA and CDR2 as YSLEER. The CDR3 has 16 residues. After removal of 0 bases from V and 7 bases from J, the junction contained 11 bases not matched to a gene.

This clonotype was detected many times. The rearrangement links TRBV5-6 to TRBJ2-6; 7 bases match TRBD1. The V and J ends lost 4 bases and 2 bases, in that order; junction bases with no gene match: 3. The V gene's germline CDR1 is SGHDT and CDR2 YYEEEE. This CDR3 comprises 15 residues. The CDR3 DNA sequence: TGTGCCAGCAGCAAACAGGGGACTGGGGCCAACGTCCTGACTTTC. Protein sequence: CASSKQGTGANVLTF.

There are a few counts of this clonotype. The chain carries TRBV6-5 and TRBJ2-3, with D hard to call. Germline V gives CDR1 MNHEY, CDR2 SVGAGI. The CDR3 extends over 16 amino acids. The ends were cut back, 6 bases at V and 4 bases at J, with 20 bases in the middle. This CDR3 is CASSPGFVSGADTQYF. CDR3 nucleotide sequence: TGTGCCAGCAGCCCGGGCTTCGTGAGTGGGGCAGATACGCAGTATTTT.

This CDR3 is CASSLSPSAYNEQFF. In DNA, the CDR3 is TGTGCCAGCAGCTTATCACCTAGCGCATACAATGAGCAGTTCTTC. This sequence joins TRBV7-3 and TRBJ2-1; perhaps TRBD2 as D (6 bases). CDR1 is SGHTA and CDR2 is FQGTGA in the germline V gene. The germline V and J ends were trimmed by 2 bases and 4 bases, with 12 bases remaining between them. The CDR3 length is 15 residues.

At least ten counts were recorded for this clonotype. J is TRBJ1-6 and V is TRBV6-1; D uncertain. The CDR3 contains 14 residues. Germline CDR1 is MNHNS and CDR2 is SASEGT. V lost 7 bases to trimming and J lost 6 bases, with 13 bases between them. CDR3 DNA sequence: TGTGCCAGCACCCTACCGGCAACTAATTCACCCCTCCACTTT. It specifies CASTLPATNSPLHF.

The chain employs TRBV19 and TRBJ2-7, with D perhaps assigned TRBD1 or TRBD2 (9 bases each). The germline CDR1 and CDR2 sequences are LNHDA and SQIVND (reference sequence). The CDR3 is 17 residues long. Trimming took 7 bases from V and 3 from J, leaving 25 bases between them. Here the CDR3 DNA reads TGTGCCAGTATGGGACAGGGTCCGACTAGCGGAGTCTACGAGCAGTACTTC. As protein: CASMGQGPTSGVYEQYF.

This clonotype came up many times. J is TRBJ2-3 and V is TRBV5-4, with 9 positions matching TRBD2. Germline CDR1 and CDR2: SGHNT and YYREEE (reference sequence). V trimming: 4 bases; J trimming: 5 bases; junction bases outside the gene matches: 11. This CDR3 comprises 16 residues. The CDR3 protein is CASSRSRGGAVDTQYF. The CDR3, as DNA: TGTGCCAGCAGCCGCTCTCGCGGGGGGGCCGTAGATACGCAGTATTTT.

In this sample, this clonotype turned up many times. The chain employs TRBV9 and TRBJ2-1; no clear D. Germline V gene data show CDR1 as SGDLS and CDR2 as YYNGEE. The CDR3 sequence is 13 residues long. V was shortened by 3 bases and J by 9 bases, with 13 bases between the two germline ends. In DNA, the CDR3 is TGTGCCAGCAGCGGACGGAGAAGTGTTGAGCAGTTCTTC. Protein sequence: CASSGRRSVEQFF.

This clonotype was counted at least ten times. The V call is TRBV18, the J call TRBJ1-1; D remains unclear. With 1 base removed from V and 3 bases from J, the gap between germline ends came to 9 bases. CDR1 and CDR2 from the germline V gene are KGHSH and LQKENI. The CDR3 extends over 14 amino acids. CDR3 residues: CASSPRGGDTEAFF. CDR3 in DNA: TGTGCCAGCTCACCACGGGGTGGGGACACTGAAGCTTTCTTT.